The 30 T cell receptor beta chains below were found in one sample sequenced in a study of shared clonotypes between healthy human individuals. Repertoires were generated with immunoSEQ multiplex PCR, while TCRdb's copy carries only in-frame clones and drops some. This repertoire shows roughly 2.1 million clones, 85% to 95% found once; its top ten account for around 1.7%. The naive CD8 fraction comprised CD45RO-negative cells positively selected for CCR7 and excluded terminally differentiated effector memory CD45RA+ cells. Sequencing input: naive CD8+ T cells from PBMCs. The receptor source for this set is a man between 18 and 29 years old in good health. Some clones in this sample may be carry-over from other donors' samples.

V and J are TRBV6-5 and TRBJ2-1; 7 bases are a match to TRBD1. J was trimmed by 4 bases and V by 6 bases; bases with no gene match: 3. The CDR3 runs 13 residues. CDR1 is MNHEY and CDR2 is SVGAGI in the germline V gene. CDR3 protein: CASRQGVYNEQFF. CDR3 coding DNA: TGTGCCAGCAGGCAGGGGGTATACAATGAGCAGTTCTTC.

This chain uses TRBV2 with TRBJ2-5, with 7 bases aligning to TRBD2. The CDR3 sequence is 16 residues long. Germline assignment: CDR1 SNHLY and CDR2 FYNNEI. Trimming cost V 5 bases and J 4 bases; bases outside gene matches: 13. The CDR3 coding sequence is TGTGCCAGCAGTCGACCGGGGGAGGGCCTTGGAGAGACCCAGTACTTC. Translation gives CASSRPGEGLGETQYF.

The chain couples TRBV10-2 to TRBJ1-1; TRBD1 matches 10 bases. Losses at the gene ends were 8 bases for V and 6 bases for J; bases not matched to a gene: 0. CDR3 length: 11 residues. CDR1 and CDR2 from the germline V gene are WSHSY and SAAADI. This chain's CDR3 is CASGTGAEAFF. The CDR3, as DNA: TGCGCCAGCGGGACAGGGGCTGAAGCTTTCTTT.

V is TRBV6-1 and J is TRBJ1-5; tentative D call: TRBD1 (5 bases). The length of the CDR3 is 12 residues. Germline V gives CDR1 MNHNS, CDR2 SASEGT. The V gene lost 1 base and the J gene lost 9 bases, with 7 bases spanning the gap. The CDR3 nucleotides read TGTGCCAGCAGTGAAGGGGGCCGGCCCCAGCATTTT. This encodes CASSEGGRPQHF.

The rearrangement uses TRBV28 and TRBJ2-7; TRBD2 is a possible D gene (7 bases). The CDR3 contains 14 residues. Germline lookup yields CDR1 MDHEN and CDR2 SYDVKM. V lost 5 bases and J 3 bases, leaving 14 bases between the germline ends. CDR3 sequence (DNA): TGTGCCAGCAGTCCCTCGGGGGGCAGCTACGAGCAGTACTTC. Its translation is CASSPSGGSYEQYF.

This clone came up a few times. The chain couples TRBV6-1 to TRBJ1-1; the D gene is possibly TRBD1 (6 bases). The CDR3 totals 14 residues. From germline, CDR1 is MNHNS and CDR2 SASEGT. Trimming shortened V by 4 bases and J by 4 bases, and 13 bases separated the two germline ends. The CDR3 nucleotides read TGTGCCAGCAGTGTGCAGGGAGGGGGCACTGAAGCTTTCTTT. Its translation: CASSVQGGGTEAFF.

The chain couples TRBV5-4 to TRBJ2-7; no firm D call. CDR1 and CDR2 (germline): SGHNT, YYREEE (reference sequence). This CDR3 comprises 14 residues. The V and J ends lost 0 bases and 2 bases respectively, with 9 bases between them. CDR3 DNA: TGTGCCAGCAGCTTGGGGAACAAACCCTACGAGCAGTACTTC. Its translation is CASSLGNKPYEQYF.

The gene calls are TRBV6-4 and TRBJ2-1, with 11 nucleotides matching TRBD2. The CDR3 runs 15 residues. Germline V gives CDR1 MRHNA, CDR2 SNTAGT. After removal of 6 bases from V and 6 bases from J, the junction contained 7 bases not matched to a gene. The CDR3 DNA sequence: TGTGCCAGCAGCCCAACTAGCGGGAGTGGCAATGAGCAGTTCTTC. Protein sequence: CASSPTSGSGNEQFF.

This chain uses TRBV10-2 with TRBJ2-7; D ambiguous. The CDR3 runs to 11 residues. Trimming pared 9 bases from V and 4 bases from J, leaving 10 bases between. The V gene's germline CDR1 is WSHSY and CDR2 SAAADI. DNA for the CDR3: TGCGCCAGTAGGATTGGGTACGAGCAGTACTTC. Translating gives CASRIGYEQYF.

Details on this clone: Other nucleotide sequences in the sample specify the same CDR3. The chain links TRBV6-5 to TRBJ2-7, with D maybe TRBD2 (6 bases). V gave up 2 bases and J gave up 5 bases, with 13 bases separating them. From germline, CDR1 is MNHEY and CDR2 SVGAGI. The CDR3 has 14 amino acids. CDR3 loop: CASSYGGGGDEQYF. CDR3 in DNA: TGTGCCAGCAGTTACGGGGGAGGTGGGGACGAGCAGTACTTC.

The rearrangement links TRBV6-8 to TRBJ1-2; 9 bases are a match to TRBD1. Germline lookup yields CDR1 MNHGY and CDR2 SAAAGT. The CDR3 is 20 residues long. V trimming: 2 bases; J trimming: 0 bases; junction bases outside the gene matches: 16. This CDR3 reads CASSYTEIPGQGPANYGYTF. The CDR3 DNA sequence: TGTGCCAGCAGTTACACAGAAATTCCGGGACAGGGACCCGCTAACTATGGCTACACCTTC.

The chain is built from TRBV6-5 and TRBJ2-2; 9 bases match TRBD2. CDR1 is MNHEY, CDR2 SVGAGI, per germline. The V gene end was trimmed by 6 bases and the J gene end by 6 bases; junction bases not matched to a gene: 5. The CDR3 runs 14 residues. CDR3 DNA: TGTGCCAGCAGCGGTAGCGGGAGACCCGGGGAGCTGTTTTTT. Translated, it gives CASSGSGRPGELFF.

The rearrangement links TRBV9 to TRBJ2-3, with 9 positions matching TRBD1. The trim removed 0 bases at V and 3 bases at J, leaving 8 bases unmatched. CDR1 and CDR2 (germline): SGDLS, YYNGEE. The CDR3 is 17 residues long. The CDR3 spells CASSVGHGTGLTDTQYF. For the CDR3, the DNA is TGTGCCAGCAGCGTAGGGCACGGGACAGGGCTAACAGATACGCAGTATTTT. The whole variable domain, filled in from reference TRBV9 and TRBJ2-3, reads DSGVTQTPKHLITATGQRVTLRCSPRSGDLSVYWYQQSLDQGLQFLIQYYNGEERAKGNILERFSAQQFPDLHSELNLSSLELGDSALYFCASSVGHGTGLTDTQYFGPGTRLTVL.

The chain uses TRBV7-9 and TRBJ2-5; 7 positions agree with TRBD1. The V and J ends lost 3 bases and 5 bases, in that order; junction bases with no gene match: 9. From germline, CDR1 is SEHNR and CDR2 FQNEAQ (reference sequence). CDR3 length equals 15 residues. The DNA of the CDR3 is TGTGCCAGCAGCTTGAGACAGGGTTCTTTTGAGACCCAGTACTTC. Amino acid sequence: CASSLRQGSFETQYF.

This rearrangement joins TRBV5-1 to TRBJ2-5, with TRBD1 identical over 9 bases. Trimming removed 4 bases from V and 5 bases from J; junction bases left unmatched: 9. The germline V gene encodes CDR1 SGHRS and CDR2 YFSETQ. CDR3 length: 15 residues. The CDR3 bases are TGCGCCAGCAGCCTAATGGGACAGGGTATTGAGACCCAGTACTTC. Translation: CASSLMGQGIETQYF. Variable domain in full (rest from reference TRBV5-1 and TRBJ2-5): KAGVTQTPRYLIKTRGQQVTLSCSPISGHRSVSWYQQTPGQGLQFLFEYFSETQRNKGNFPGRFSGRQFSNSRSEMNVSTLELGDSALYLCASSLMGQGIETQYFGPGTRLLVL.

The chain employs TRBV7-6 and TRBJ2-1; D gene ambiguous. Germline lookup yields CDR1 SGHVS and CDR2 FNYEAQ. V lost 5 bases to trimming and J lost 1 base, with 9 bases between them. CDR3 length: 14 amino acids. CDR3 loop: CASSSSWSYNEQFF. CDR3 DNA: TGTGCCAGCAGCAGCAGCTGGTCCTACAATGAGCAGTTCTTC.

The CDR3 nucleotides are TGTGCCAGCAGCTTACTCCTAGCTAGGAATGAGCAGTTCTTC. It translates to CASSLLLARNEQFF. The J gene is TRBJ2-1, the V gene TRBV7-2, with D possibly TRBD2 on 5 matching bases. Germline V gene lookup returns CDR1 SGHTA and CDR2 FQGNSA. Trimming removed 2 bases from V and 7 bases from J, with 12 bases in between. This CDR3 is 14 amino acids long.

This chain joins TRBV6-1 and TRBJ1-1; 7 bases fit TRBD1. Germline CDR1 MNHNS, CDR2 SASEGT. This CDR3 is 15 amino acids long. Trimming took 6 bases from V and 3 from J; bases not matched to a gene: 10. CDR3 in DNA: TGTGCCAGCAGAAACTGGGACAGCGGGGACACTGAAGCTTTCTTT. It translates to CASRNWDSGDTEAFF.

The chain couples TRBV12-5 to TRBJ1-5; the match to TRBD1 covers 11 bases. Trimming cost V 4 bases and J 0 bases; bases outside gene matches: 11. The CDR3 spans 19 residues. Germline CDR1 and CDR2: LGHNT and FRNRAP. CDR3 nucleotides: TGTGCTAGTGGTTCAAAAATCGGGACAGGGGGGAATAGCAATCAGCCCCAGCATTTT. Its protein is CASGSKIGTGGNSNQPQHF.

The genes are TRBV30 and TRBJ1-2; 7 bases agree with TRBD1. Germline CDR1 GTSNPN, CDR2 SVGIG (reference sequence). V trimming: 2 bases; J trimming: 4 bases; junction bases outside the gene matches: 4. The CDR3 totals 13 residues. CDR3 in DNA: TGTGCCTGGAGTTGGGGACAGCTCTATGGCTACACCTTC. It encodes CAWSWGQLYGYTF.

V and J are TRBV4-2 and TRBJ2-1; TRBD1 is a possible D gene (6 bases). Trimming cost V 4 bases and J 0 bases, with 13 bases left between them. The length of the CDR3 is 16 residues. In germline, CDR1 is LGHNA, CDR2 YNFKEQ. This chain's CDR3 is CASSPRQVSSYNEQFF. The CDR3 region has the DNA TGTGCCAGCAGCCCGCGACAGGTTAGCTCCTACAATGAGCAGTTCTTC.

In its sample, this clone was seen once. The rearrangement joins TRBV7-6 to TRBJ2-1, with 9 nucleotides matching TRBD1. In germline, CDR1 is SGHVS, CDR2 FNYEAQ. J gave up 7 bases and V 4 bases, and 5 bases lay outside the gene matches. The CDR3 extends over 14 amino acids. CDR3 amino acids: CASSSTTGGNEQFF. The CDR3 DNA follows: TGTGCCAGCAGCTCCACGACAGGGGGGAATGAGCAGTTCTTC.

This clone turned up a few times. This rearrangement joins TRBV5-4 to TRBJ1-1, with D possibly TRBD1 on 6 matching bases. The CDR3 covers 15 residues. The V end lost 0 bases, the J end lost 7 bases, and 16 bases lay between the germline ends. Germline loops: CDR1 SGHNT, CDR2 YYREEE (reference sequence). The CDR3 DNA reads as TGTGCCAGCAGCTTGGCGGTGGCAGGGGTGGATGAAGCTTTCTTT. It encodes CASSLAVAGVDEAFF. The variable domain in full, completed from reference TRBV5-4 and TRBJ1-1, reads ETGVTQSPTHLIKTRGQQVTLRCSSQSGHNTVSWYQQALGQGPQFIFQYYREEENGRGNFPPRFSGLQFPNYSSELNVNALELDDSALYLCASSLAVAGVDEAFFGQGTRLTVV.

This clone is a singleton in its sample. The sample has other DNA sequences that encode this CDR3 too. V and J are TRBV18 and TRBJ2-5; a possible D gene is TRBD1 (6 bases). With 1 base removed from V and 4 bases from J, the gap between germline ends came to 10 bases. Looked up from germline, CDR1 is KGHSH and CDR2 is LQKENI. This CDR3 comprises 14 residues. CDR3 sequence reads: CASSPQGRGETQYF. CDR3 sequence (DNA): TGTGCCAGCTCACCACAAGGCAGGGGAGAGACCCAGTACTTC.

The V gene is TRBV1, the J gene TRBJ2-7; the listed D gene, TRBD2, was not tested against the DNA. TRBV1 counts as a pseudogene. This CDR3 comprises 15 residues. The CDR3, as DNA: TGCACCAGCAGCCACCTATCACTCGGGGCCTACGAGCAGTACTTC. Its protein product is CTSSHLSLGAYEQYF.

This rearrangement joins TRBV19 to TRBJ1-1, with 8 bases matching TRBD1. This CDR3 is 15 amino acids long. CDR1 LNHDA and CDR2 SQIVND come from the germline V gene (reference sequence). The ends lost 7 bases at V and 1 base at J; junction bases unmatched: 8. CDR3 loop: CASTTDREANTEAFF. CDR3 bases: TGTGCCAGTACCACGGACAGGGAGGCGAACACTGAAGCTTTCTTT. The full variable domain, in which reference TRBV19 and TRBJ1-1 provide the parts outside the CDR3, is DGGITQSPKYLFRKEGQNVTLSCEQNLNHDAMYWYRQDPGQGLRLIYYSQIVNDFQKGDIAEGYSVSREKKESFPLTVTSAQKNPTAFYLCASTTDREANTEAFFGQGTRLTVV.

J is TRBJ2-2 and V is TRBV4-1, with 8 bases fitting TRBD2. J lost 5 bases, V lost 2 bases, and 13 bases had no gene match. Germline assignment: CDR1 MGHRA and CDR2 YSYEKL. The CDR3 is made up of 18 amino acids. CDR3 region: CASSQLGIAGRGTGELFF. The DNA for the CDR3 is TGCGCCAGCAGCCAACTGGGCATAGCGGGGCGGGGGACCGGGGAGCTGTTTTTT.

V gene TRBV11-3 combines with J gene TRBJ2-7, with TRBD1 matching 10 bases. Germline CDR1 reads SGHNT; CDR2 reads YENEEA. The J segment lost 6 bases and the V segment lost 5 bases, leaving 10 bases of the junction unmatched. The CDR3 spans 15 residues. This CDR3 is CASSLGTGVLREQYF. Here the CDR3 DNA reads TGTGCCAGCAGCCTCGGGACAGGGGTACTCCGCGAGCAGTACTTC.

About this clone: This same CDR3 is encoded by further DNA sequences in the sample. The CDR3 DNA sequence: TGTGCCAGCAGTTTAGTCCTGAACACTGAAGCTTTCTTT. It yields the protein CASSLVLNTEAFF. The J gene is TRBJ1-1, the V gene TRBV27; no firm D call. This CDR3 region has 13 residues. Germline V gene lookup returns CDR1 MNHEY and CDR2 SMNVEV (reference sequence). The V end was cut by 2 bases, the J end by 0 bases, with 4 bases between.

The J gene is TRBJ1-2, the V gene TRBV21-1. TRBV21-1 is tagged as a pseudogene. CDR3 length: 18 amino acids. The CDR3 nucleotides read TGTGCCAGCAGCAAAGAGCCCCCCACCGAGGGGAGTAACTATGGCTACACCTTC. Translated: CASSKEPPTEGSNYGYTF.